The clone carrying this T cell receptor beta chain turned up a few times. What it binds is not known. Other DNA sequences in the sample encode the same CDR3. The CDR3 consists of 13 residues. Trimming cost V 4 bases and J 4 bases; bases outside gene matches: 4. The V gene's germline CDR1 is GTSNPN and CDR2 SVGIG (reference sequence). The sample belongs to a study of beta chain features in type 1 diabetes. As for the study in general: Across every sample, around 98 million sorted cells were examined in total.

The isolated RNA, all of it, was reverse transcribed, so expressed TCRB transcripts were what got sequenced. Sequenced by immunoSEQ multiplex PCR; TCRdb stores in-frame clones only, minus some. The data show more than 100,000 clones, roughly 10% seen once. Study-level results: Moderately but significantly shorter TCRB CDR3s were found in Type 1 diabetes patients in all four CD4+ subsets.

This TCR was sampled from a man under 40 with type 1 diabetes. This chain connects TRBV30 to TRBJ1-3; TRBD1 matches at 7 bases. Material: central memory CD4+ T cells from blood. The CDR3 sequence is CAWNRGSGNTIYF. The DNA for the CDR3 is TGTGCCTGGAACAGGGGATCCGGAAACACCATATATTTT.